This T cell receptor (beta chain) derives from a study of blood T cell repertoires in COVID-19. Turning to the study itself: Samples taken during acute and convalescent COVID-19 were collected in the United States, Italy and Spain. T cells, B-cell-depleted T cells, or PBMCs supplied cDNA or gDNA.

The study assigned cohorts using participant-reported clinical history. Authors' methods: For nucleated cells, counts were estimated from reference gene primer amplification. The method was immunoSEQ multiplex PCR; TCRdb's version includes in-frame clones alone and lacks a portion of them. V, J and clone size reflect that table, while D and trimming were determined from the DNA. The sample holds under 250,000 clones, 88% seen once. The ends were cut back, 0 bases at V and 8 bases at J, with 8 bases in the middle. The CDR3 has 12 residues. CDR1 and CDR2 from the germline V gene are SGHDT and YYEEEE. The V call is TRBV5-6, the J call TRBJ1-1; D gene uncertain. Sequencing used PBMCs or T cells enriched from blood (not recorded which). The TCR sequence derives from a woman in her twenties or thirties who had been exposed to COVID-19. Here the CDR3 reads CASSLGRREAFF. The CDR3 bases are TGTGCCAGCAGCTTGGGGCGGAGAGAAGCTTTCTTT.